A single sample is the source of the 14 T cell receptor beta chains below, sequenced in a study of shared clonotypes between healthy human individuals. Repertoires were generated with immunoSEQ multiplex PCR, while TCRdb's copy carries only in-frame clones and drops some. The data show just over 2,000,000 clones, about 94% seen once. Naive CD8 cells lacked CD45RO and underwent positive selection for CCR7, leaving out terminally differentiated effector memory CD45RA+ cells. The sequencing sample was made of naive CD8+ T cells sorted from blood. All receptors come from a young man in good health.

Concerning this clone: The same CDR3 also results from other DNA sequences found in this sample. This chain's CDR3 is CASSFSNTEAFF. DNA of the CDR3: TGTGCCAGCAGCTTTTCCAACACTGAAGCTTTCTTT. The rearrangement uses TRBV5-6 and TRBJ1-1; no clear D gene. Trimming left V 2 bases short and J 2 bases short, with 4 bases between. CDR1 and CDR2 (germline): SGHDT, YYEEEE. CDR3 length: 12 amino acids. The whole variable domain, remainder taken from reference TRBV5-6 and TRBJ1-1, is DAGVTQSPTHLIKTRGQQVTLRCSPKSGHDTVSWYQQALGQGPQFIFQYYEEEERQRGNFPDRFSGHQFPNYSSELNVNALLLGDSALYLCASSFSNTEAFFGQGTRLTVV.

This chain links TRBV27 with TRBJ2-1, with D tentatively TRBD1 (6 bases). The germline V gene has CDR1 MNHEY and CDR2 SMNVEV (reference sequence). V lost 3 bases to trimming and J lost 9 bases, with 15 bases between them. CDR3 length: 14 residues. CDR3 DNA: TGTGCCAGCAGTTTTCGGGGTGCAGGGGTTGAGCAGTTCTTC. This gives the protein CASSFRGAGVEQFF.

The chain has TRBV2 and TRBJ2-1; TRBD1 matches 10 bases. Germline V CDR1 and CDR2: SNHLY, FYNNEI. Trimming cost V 4 bases and J 4 bases; bases outside gene matches: 1. The CDR3 runs to 14 residues. The CDR3 sequence is CASSAGQGYNEQFF. The DNA of the CDR3 is TGTGCCAGCAGTGCGGGACAGGGGTACAATGAGCAGTTCTTC.

This clone was seen only once. The CDR3 DNA reads TGCGCCAGCAGCCCCGACAGTAATAATTCACCCCTCCACTTT. Translating gives CASSPDSNNSPLHF. The chain recombines TRBV4-3 with TRBJ1-6; D might be TRBD1 (5 bases). Trimming shortened V by 4 bases and J by 5 bases, and 9 bases separated the two germline ends. The CDR3 length is 14 residues. CDR1 is LGHNA and CDR2 is YSLEER in the germline V gene.

This CDR3 reads CASSSPGRVYDEQFF. In DNA, the CDR3 is TGTGCCAGCAGTTCCCCCGGCAGGGTCTATGATGAGCAGTTCTTC. This chain joins TRBV27 and TRBJ2-1, with D possibly matching TRBD1 (5 bases). In germline, CDR1 is MNHEY, CDR2 SMNVEV (reference sequence). The CDR3 covers 15 residues. V lost 4 bases and J 8 bases, leaving 18 bases between the germline ends.

This chain links TRBV15 with TRBJ1-1, with D unclear. Per the germline V gene, CDR1 is LNHNV and CDR2 is YYDKDF (reference sequence). This CDR3 region has 14 residues. Trimming left V 0 bases short and J 1 base short, with 6 bases between. The CDR3 here is CATSREDGNTEAFF. For the CDR3, the DNA is TGTGCCACCAGCAGAGAGGACGGGAACACTGAAGCTTTCTTT.

The rearrangement joins TRBV13 to TRBJ2-5; 7 nucleotides align to TRBD2. Unmatched junction bases numbered 3, after V lost 5 bases and J lost 3 bases. Germline CDR1 PRHDT, CDR2 FYEKMQ (reference sequence). This CDR3 is built from 13 residues. The CDR3 protein is CASSLSGEETQYF. In DNA form, the CDR3 reads TGTGCCAGCAGCCTCAGCGGGGAAGAGACCCAGTACTTC.

This chain connects TRBV30 to TRBJ2-1; possibly TRBD1 for D (5 bases). CDR1 is GTSNPN, CDR2 SVGIG, per germline (reference sequence). V was trimmed by 5 bases and J by 3 bases, leaving 8 bases between them. This CDR3 has 12 residues. The CDR3 here is CAWGAVYNEQFF. In nucleotides, the CDR3 is TGTGCCTGGGGGGCCGTCTACAATGAGCAGTTCTTC.

This chain links TRBV7-6 with TRBJ2-1; D gene unclear. The CDR3 runs 12 residues. CDR1 is SGHVS and CDR2 is FNYEAQ in the germline V gene. V shed 8 bases and J shed 9 bases, with 14 bases lying between them. DNA for the CDR3: TGTGCCAGCGGCGAGCCATTGAGTGAGCAGTTCTTC. Protein sequence: CASGEPLSEQFF.

The CDR3 loop is CASGLGDRDHLKETQYF. CDR3 coding DNA: TGTGCTAGTGGTTTGGGGGACCGGGACCATCTTAAAGAGACCCAGTACTTC. The rearrangement joins TRBV12-5 to TRBJ2-5; the D gene could be TRBD1 or TRBD2 (5 bases each). The CDR3 runs to 17 residues. The germline gives CDR1 LGHNT, CDR2 FRNRAP. V dropped 1 base and J dropped 3 bases, with 18 bases sitting between them.

This sequence joins TRBV7-8 and TRBJ2-7; D perhaps matches TRBD1 (5 bases). This CDR3 has 15 amino acids. Germline V CDR1 and CDR2: SGHVS, FQNEAQ. V was pared by 0 bases and J by 0 bases, with 9 bases between. The chain's CDR3 is CASSLATRASYEQYF. For the CDR3, the DNA is TGTGCCAGCAGCTTAGCTACCAGGGCCTCCTACGAGCAGTACTTC.

The rearrangement links TRBV9 to TRBJ1-5; D is undetermined. Germline CDR1 SGDLS, CDR2 YYNGEE. This CDR3 region has 13 residues. V dropped 0 bases and J dropped 5 bases, with 6 bases sitting between them. The CDR3 here is CASSVDPDQPQHF. The CDR3 region has the DNA TGTGCCAGCAGCGTAGACCCCGATCAGCCCCAGCATTTT.

V and J are TRBV27 and TRBJ2-2; D is ambiguous. The CDR3 is 19 amino acids. CDR1 is MNHEY and CDR2 is SMNVEV in the germline V gene (reference sequence). V was pared by 4 bases and J by 0 bases, with 21 bases between. The CDR3 DNA sequence: TGTGCCAGCAGTTCGCATCGGACGCATATAACCGCGAACACCGGGGAGCTGTTTTTT. Residues: CASSSHRTHITANTGELFF.

This clone was seen only a few times. The chain carries TRBV30 and TRBJ2-4; 10 bases agree with TRBD2. CDR3 length: 19 amino acids. Trimming removed 2 bases from V and 1 base from J; junction bases left unmatched: 14. Germline-derived CDR1 and CDR2 are GTSNPN and SVGIG (reference sequence). DNA of the CDR3: TGTGCCTGGAGTCCTATAAGGACTAGCGGAGATACCGCCAAAAACATTCAGTACTTC. Translated, it gives CAWSPIRTSGDTAKNIQYF.